These T cell receptor beta chains were read from a single sample in a study of human T cells and chemical hapten exposure. TCRdb used MiXCR to reprocess the RACE reads, holding one entry per CDR3 protein. The sample includes some 100,000 distinct CDR3 sequences, 9.2% of them seen just once. The sample here was whole blood, taken in connection with sensitization to the hapten diphenylcyclopropenone (DPC). These receptors came from a woman aged 40 to 50 with alopecia areata. Some clones in this sample may be carry-over from other donors' samples. Each CDR3 is given with its conserved first and last residue. A D gene is named only where the DNA matches it firmly. The size entry is marked missing in some rows and otherwise reads once, few, many or a size class.

TRBJ2-3 NA many TRBV11-3 CASSLGGQADTQYF TGTGCCAGCAGCTTGGGTGGGCAAGCAGATACGCAGTATTTT
TRBJ2-1 TRBD2 few TRBV2 CASSEAALAGGSYNEQFF TGTGCCAGCAGTGAAGCCGCGCTAGCGGGGGGCTCCTACAATGAGCAGTTCTTC
TRBJ2-1 TRBD2 many TRBV5-1 CASSPTSGVTYNEQFF TGCGCCAGCAGCCCTACTAGCGGGGTAACATACAATGAGCAGTTCTTC
TRBJ2-3 TRBD2 few TRBV2 CASSQWLAGDTQYF TGTGCCAGCAGTCAGTGGCTAGCGGGCGATACGCAGTATTTT
TRBJ1-2 TRBD1 few TRBV9 CASSDEPRGIEYGYTF TGTGCCAGCAGCGACGAACCCAGGGGGATAGAGTATGGCTACACCTTC
TRBJ2-7 NA few TRBV6-2/TRBV6-3 CAIGESYEQYF TGTGCCATCGGGGAGTCCTACGAGCAGTACTTC
TRBJ1-5 NA few TRBV19 CASSIGWGKGNQPQHF TGTGCCAGTAGTATCGGTTGGGGTAAGGGCAATCAGCCCCAGCATTTT
TRBJ1-1 TRBD1 many TRBV7-2 CASNRQGGSLAEAFF TGTGCCAGCAACCGACAAGGGGGCAGTCTAGCTGAAGCTTTCTTT
TRBJ2-1 TRBD2 many TRBV4-3 CASSRIAGATYNEQFF TGCGCCAGCAGCCGAATAGCGGGGGCTACCTACAATGAGCAGTTCTTC
TRBJ1-2 NA NA TRBV3-1 CASSQNIPGADYGYTF TGTGCCAGCAGCCAAAATATCCCGGGAGCTGACTATGGCTACACCTTC
TRBJ2-5 NA NA TRBV7-2 CASSLGQVGTQYF TGTGCCAGCAGCTTAGGACAGGTCGGGACCCAGTACTTC
TRBJ2-5 NA few TRBV12-3/TRBV12-4 CASSLETGRKETQYF TGTGCCAGCAGTTTAGAGACAGGGAGGAAAGAGACCCAGTACTTC
TRBJ2-2 NA many TRBV7-9 CASSLQKTLYTGELFF TGTGCCAGCAGCTTACAGAAAACGCTCTACACCGGGGAGCTGTTTTTT
TRBJ1-2 NA NA TRBV4-1 CASSQGRQNYGYTF TGCGCCAGCAGCCAAGGCCGACAGAACTATGGCTACACCTTC
TRBJ1-2 NA many TRBV7-6 CASSYLEPGLQNGYTF TGTGCCAGCAGCTACCTCGAACCGGGACTCCAAAATGGCTACACCTTC
TRBJ2-3 TRBD2 NA TRBV7-2 CASSFGGGSLDTQYF TGTGCCAGCAGCTTTGGCGGGGGGAGTCTAGATACGCAGTATTTT
TRBJ2-5 TRBD2 few TRBV7-6 CASSLGLAGGPQETQYF TGTGCCAGCAGCTTAGGACTAGCGGGGGGCCCGCAAGAGACCCAGTACTTC
TRBJ2-4 TRBD2 many TRBV7-2 CASSFSGGAAKNIQYF TGTGCCAGCAGCTTCAGCGGGGGGGCGGCCAAAAACATTCAGTACTTC
TRBJ2-7 NA few TRBV7-8 CASSTLGLTSEQYF TGTGCCAGCAGCACCTTAGGACTGACTAGCGAGCAGTACTTC
TRBJ2-5 NA few TRBV6-5 CASSYRVAGETQYF TGTGCCAGCAGTTACCGGGTGGCGGGAGAGACCCAGTACTTC
TRBJ2-7 NA NA TRBV7-8 CASSLSDSSSYEQYF TGTGCCAGCAGCCTTTCGGATTCCAGCTCCTACGAGCAGTACTTC
TRBJ1-5 NA NA TRBV5-1 CASSLRGGLGQPQHF TGCGCCAGCAGCTTGAGGGGCGGATTAGGCCAGCCCCAGCATTTT
TRBJ2-2 NA NA TRBV7-6 CASSLEGGNTGELFF TGTGCCAGCAGCTTAGAAGGGGGGAACACCGGGGAGCTGTTTTTT
TRBJ2-5 NA NA TRBV10-3 CAISESDETQYF TGTGCCATCAGTGAGTCGGATGAGACCCAGTACTTC
TRBJ2-7 TRBD2 many TRBV12-3/TRBV12-4 CASSPGLAGIYEQYF TGTGCCAGCAGCCCGGGACTAGCGGGAATCTACGAGCAGTACTTC
TRBJ1-1 NA many TRBV28 CASSTARGMNTEAFF TGTGCCAGCAGTACGGCCCGGGGGATGAACACTGAAGCTTTCTTT
TRBJ2-7 NA many TRBV6-5 CASRPRASYEQYF TGTGCCAGCAGGCCCCGAGCCTCCTACGAGCAGTACTTC
TRBJ2-3 NA NA TRBV11-2 CASSLVSPSTQYF TGTGCCAGCAGCTTAGTTTCCCCGAGTACGCAGTATTTT
TRBJ1-3 NA NA TRBV4-2 CASSQRTASGNTIYF TGTGCCAGCAGCCAAAGAACAGCCTCTGGAAACACCATATATTTT
TRBJ2-3 NA few TRBV5-1 CASSLGYGADTQYF TGCGCCAGCAGCTTGGGGTACGGAGCAGATACGCAGTATTTT
TRBJ1-2 NA many TRBV20-1 CSARDKENYGYTF TGCAGTGCCAGGGACAAGGAGAACTATGGCTACACCTTC
TRBJ2-3 NA few TRBV6-2/TRBV6-3 CASSLLTQDTQYF TGTGCCAGCAGCCTACTAACTCAAGATACGCAGTATTTT
TRBJ1-1 NA few TRBV6-5 CASSYSTTTEAFF TGTGCCAGCAGTTACTCCACCACAACTGAAGCTTTCTTT
TRBJ2-1 NA many TRBV7-2 CASRALHGLGYNEQFF TGTGCCAGCAGAGCTCTCCACGGCCTAGGATACAATGAGCAGTTCTTC
TRBJ2-5 TRBD2 few TRBV12-3/TRBV12-4 CASSQRLAGGRRETQYF TGTGCCAGCAGTCAAAGACTAGCGGGGGGGCGACGAGAGACCCAGTACTTC
TRBJ2-1 NA many TRBV6-2/TRBV6-3 CASSLRGWYNEQFF TGTGCCAGCAGTCTACGGGGATGGTACAATGAGCAGTTCTTC
TRBJ2-1 NA many TRBV18 CASSPPLEGSSQFF TGTGCCAGCTCACCACCCCTCGAGGGGTCGTCGCAGTTCTTC
TRBJ1-1 NA many TRBV13 CATQLTNTEAFF TGTGCCACACAATTAACTAACACTGAAGCTTTCTTT
TRBJ1-2 NA NA TRBV5-4 CASSLGGDYGYTF TGTGCCAGCAGCTTGGGAGGGGACTATGGCTACACCTTC
TRBJ1-2 TRBD1 few TRBV10-3 CAIKGQEYGYTF TGTGCCATTAAGGGACAGGAGTATGGCTACACCTTC
TRBJ2-7 NA many TRBV13 CASSLAGSAYEQYF TGTGCCAGCAGCTTAGCAGGGTCAGCCTACGAGCAGTACTTC
TRBJ1-4 NA many TRBV28 CASSPGQGKNEKLFF TGTGCCAGCAGTCCCGGGCAGGGCAAAAATGAAAAACTGTTTTTT
TRBJ2-3 NA many TRBV29-1 CSAPEGSTDTQYF TGCAGCGCCCCCGAGGGGAGCACAGATACGCAGTATTTT
TRBJ2-7 NA NA TRBV11-2 CASSLGSPVEVREQYF TGTGCCAGCAGCCTAGGCTCCCCGGTGGAGGTACGCGAGCAGTACTTC
TRBJ2-7 TRBD1 NA TRBV11-2 CASSLQGVEEQYF TGTGCCAGCAGCCTACAGGGGGTGGAAGAGCAGTACTTC
TRBJ2-1 NA NA TRBV7-2 CASSSGAGANYNEQFF TGTGCCAGCAGCTCGGGCGCGGGGGCCAACTACAATGAGCAGTTCTTC
TRBJ2-7 NA many TRBV11-2 CASTLSEGAYEQYF TGTGCCAGCACCCTATCAGAGGGGGCCTACGAGCAGTACTTC
TRBJ2-1 TRBD2 NA TRBV11-3 CASSLGSSGVWGEQFF TGTGCCAGCAGCTTAGGGTCTAGCGGGGTATGGGGTGAGCAGTTCTTC
TRBJ2-1 NA many TRBV7-9 CASSLEWDSRF TGTGCCAGCAGCTTAGAGTGGGACTCCAGATTC
TRBJ2-1 TRBD1 NA TRBV28 CASRDAGQGALGEQFF TGTGCCAGCAGGGACGCCGGACAGGGGGCTTTGGGGGAGCAGTTCTTC